These 19 T cell receptor beta chains share one sample of origin, sequenced in a study of shared clonotypes between healthy human individuals. Clones were read by immunoSEQ multiplex PCR, and TCRdb kept only the in-frame ones, dropping some. The sample shows about half a million clones, roughly 77% of them seen only once. The specimen was PBMCs. These receptors all come from a woman aged 40 to 50 in good health. Some clones in this sample may be carry-over from other donors' samples.

The chain couples TRBV4-2 to TRBJ2-7, with 13 positions matching TRBD2. This CDR3 spans 15 amino acids. With 4 bases clipped from V and 4 bases from J, the junction kept 4 bases outside the gene matches. Germline CDR1 is LGHNA and CDR2 is YNFKEQ. CDR3: CASSRLAGGGYEQYF. DNA of the CDR3: TGTGCCAGCAGCCGACTAGCGGGAGGAGGTTACGAGCAGTACTTC.

The genes are TRBV28 and TRBJ2-5; D is tentatively TRBD1 or TRBD2 (7 bases each). The CDR3 has 14 amino acids. The germline V gene has CDR1 MDHEN and CDR2 SYDVKM. The ends were cut back, 4 bases at V and 7 bases at J, with 16 bases in the middle. CDR3: CASSSVGGGGTQYF. CDR3 bases: TGTGCCAGCAGTTCGGTGGGAGGGGGCGGGACCCAGTACTTC. The complete variable domain, with remaining parts taken from reference TRBV28 and TRBJ2-5, reads DVKVTQSSRYLVKRTGEKVFLECVQDMDHENMFWYRQDPGLGLRLIYFSYDVKMKEKGDIPEGYSVSREKKERFSLILESASTNQTSMYLCASSSVGGGGTQYFGPGTRLLVL.

The rearrangement links TRBV4-1 to TRBJ2-1; no firm D call. The CDR3 consists of 12 residues. Trimming removed 2 bases at V and 7 bases at J, with 6 bases between. In germline, CDR1 is MGHRA, CDR2 YSYEKL. The CDR3 nucleotides read TGCGCCAGCAGCCAAACCTTGAATGAGCAGTTCTTC. Amino acid sequence: CASSQTLNEQFF.

This clone was found once. V usage is TRBV5-1 and J usage is TRBJ2-7; D unclear. V was pared by 3 bases and J by 3 bases, with 10 bases between. The CDR3 consists of 13 residues. Per the germline V gene, CDR1 is SGHRS and CDR2 is YFSETQ. DNA for the CDR3: TGCGCCAGCAGCTCGCCGCCGTTCTACGAGCAGTACTTC. This sequence encodes CASSSPPFYEQYF.

The chain joins TRBV7-2 to TRBJ2-7; perhaps D is TRBD1 or TRBD2 (7 bases each). The CDR3 totals 13 residues. CDR1 and CDR2 (germline): SGHTA, FQGNSA. The V end was cut by 4 bases, the J end by 5 bases, with 12 bases between. CDR3 in DNA: TGTGCCAGCAGCTCAGGGGGGGACCACGAGCAGTACTTC. Amino acids: CASSSGGDHEQYF.

As for this clone: Other DNA variants within this sample encode the same CDR3. V usage is TRBV14 and J usage is TRBJ2-7; D not resolved. The germline V gene has CDR1 SGHDN and CDR2 FVKESK. V lost 3 bases, J lost 1 base, and 7 bases lay in between. The CDR3 runs 13 residues. The CDR3, as DNA: TGTGCCAGCAGCCAGGGGAATTCCTACGAGCAGTACTTC. It yields the protein CASSQGNSYEQYF.

This clone was recorded only once. The chain uses TRBV29-1 and TRBJ2-1; a possible D gene is TRBD1 (5 bases). This CDR3 comprises 11 residues. The germline V gene encodes CDR1 SQVTM and CDR2 ANQGSEA. Trimming cost V 0 bases and J 14 bases, with 11 bases left between them. CDR3 amino acids: CSVEERGLEFF. The CDR3 bases are TGCAGCGTTGAAGAAAGGGGTTTAGAGTTCTTC.

The sample holds many counts of this clone. This sequence joins TRBV28 and TRBJ2-1, with TRBD1 as a possible D gene (6 bases). CDR1 is MDHEN, CDR2 SYDVKM, per germline. The V gene lost 5 bases and the J gene lost 4 bases, with 15 bases spanning the gap. CDR3 size: 15 residues. The CDR3 here is CASSGAGGAYNEQFF. The CDR3 DNA is TGTGCCAGCAGTGGAGCTGGGGGCGCTTACAATGAGCAGTTCTTC.

This chain joins TRBV29-1 and TRBJ2-7; no definite D call. CDR1 SQVTM and CDR2 ANQGSEA come from the germline V gene. The CDR3 runs to 11 residues. Trimming took 6 bases from V and 3 from J, leaving 9 bases between them. CDR3 loop: CSVVFGYEQYF. The CDR3 DNA reads as TGCAGCGTCGTCTTCGGCTACGAGCAGTACTTC.

This rearrangement joins TRBV7-2 to TRBJ2-5; TRBD1 matches at 8 bases. This CDR3 contains 18 residues. Germline CDR1 SGHTA, CDR2 FQGNSA. V lost 4 bases and J lost 5; bases outside the gene matches: 18. CDR3 in amino acids: CASSSPPGAGGPGETQYF. CDR3 coding DNA: TGTGCCAGCAGCTCTCCCCCCGGGGCAGGGGGCCCCGGTGAGACCCAGTACTTC.

The V gene is TRBV7-2, the J gene TRBJ1-6; no reliable D call. This CDR3 has 13 amino acids. V lost 6 bases and J 4 bases, leaving 7 bases between the germline ends. Germline V gene data show CDR1 as SGHTA and CDR2 as FQGNSA. The CDR3 loop reads CASRRDYNSPLHF. For the CDR3, the DNA is TGTGCCAGCAGAAGGGATTATAATTCACCCCTCCACTTT.

The chain has TRBV25-1 and TRBJ2-1; 10 bases line up with TRBD2. The CDR3 is made up of 13 amino acids. Germline lookup yields CDR1 MGHDK and CDR2 SYGVNS. V trimming: 7 bases; J trimming: 6 bases; junction bases outside the gene matches: 3. CDR3 DNA: TGTGCCAGCAATCTAGCGGGAGCCAATGAGCAGTTCTTC. The encoded protein is CASNLAGANEQFF.

The rearrangement links TRBV5-1 to TRBJ1-3; D is ambiguous. The CDR3 consists of 16 residues. Germline V gene lookup returns CDR1 SGHRS and CDR2 YFSETQ. V lost 0 bases, J lost 0 bases, and 10 bases lay in between. Here the CDR3 DNA reads TGCGCCAGCAGCTTGGACTACGTTTCCTCTGGAAACACCATATATTTT. It is translated as CASSLDYVSSGNTIYF.

This sequence joins TRBV28 and TRBJ2-5, with 11 bases that match TRBD2. Trimming removed 3 bases from V and 9 bases from J; junction bases left unmatched: 3. This CDR3 has 13 amino acids. Germline CDR1 is MDHEN and CDR2 is SYDVKM. This chain's CDR3 is CASSFILAGAQYF. CDR3 coding DNA: TGTGCCAGCAGTTTCATACTAGCGGGGGCCCAGTACTTC.

The J gene is TRBJ2-5, the V gene TRBV7-2; TRBD2 matches at 10 bases. The CDR3 sequence is 17 residues long. Germline V lookup: CDR1 SGHTA, CDR2 FQGNSA. The V and J ends lost 5 bases and 5 bases, in that order; junction bases with no gene match: 14. The CDR3 region is CASSHGLAVVNRETQYF. In nucleotides, the CDR3 is TGTGCCAGCAGCCATGGACTAGCGGTCGTAAACCGGGAGACCCAGTACTTC.

The genes are TRBV7-9 and TRBJ2-2; possible D gene TRBD1, 5 bases. V dropped 4 bases and J dropped 4 bases, with 13 bases sitting between them. CDR1 is SEHNR, CDR2 FQNEAQ, per germline (reference sequence). The CDR3 spans 15 residues. The CDR3 region has the DNA TGTGCCAGCAGCTCTCGCAGGGTTTCCACCGGGGAGCTGTTTTTT. It specifies CASSSRRVSTGELFF.

The V call is TRBV1, the J call TRBJ2-2; the tabulated D call, TRBD1, remains unverified against the DNA. TRBV1 is noted as a pseudogene. This CDR3 spans 15 amino acids. Here the CDR3 DNA reads TGCACCAGCAGCCACTTACAGGGCCCCACCGGGGAGCTGTTTTTT. Its translation is CTSSHLQGPTGELFF.

This chain joins TRBV27 and TRBJ2-7, with D unresolved. Trimming took 6 bases from V and 0 from J, leaving 9 bases between them. The CDR3 is 13 amino acids. CDR1 is MNHEY, CDR2 SMNVEV, per germline (reference sequence). In DNA, the CDR3 is TGTGCCAGCAGCCCGGGCAACTCCTACGAGCAGTACTTC. Translation: CASSPGNSYEQYF.

This sequence joins TRBV18 and TRBJ1-5, with a weak D call TRBD1 (5 bases). Trimming left V 3 bases short and J 5 bases short, with 14 bases between. CDR1 is KGHSH and CDR2 is LQKENI in the germline V gene. This CDR3 region has 15 residues. The CDR3 spells CASSPSHGGDQPQHF. CDR3 DNA: TGTGCCAGCTCACCCTCACACGGAGGGGATCAGCCCCAGCATTTT.